This T cell receptor (beta chain) derives from a study of naive and memory T cell subsets. This clonotype occurred a few times. Separate alpha and beta amplification began at the second PCR step. An equimolar mix of two oligonucleotides served as the beta constant-region primer for TRBC1 and TRBC2. The ligated cDNA underwent four PCR rounds using SP2 and nested alpha and beta constant-region primers. TCRdb independently ran MiXCR on the UMI-ligation and nested PCR reads; one entry per CDR3 protein. The sample holds about 82,000 distinct CDR3 sequences, about 10% seen once. The CDR3 sequence is 14 residues long. Germline loops: CDR1 LGHDT, CDR2 YNNKEL (reference sequence). J gave up 0 bases and V 5 bases, and 4 bases lay outside the gene matches.

The TCR was taken from a human donor in good health. The genes are TRBV3-1 and TRBJ2-7; 7 bases match TRBD2. The specimen sequenced was naive CD8+ T cells from blood. In DNA form, the CDR3 reads TGTGCCAGCAGCTTCCTAGCGGCCTCCTACGAGCAGTACTTC. Its translation: CASSFLAASYEQYF.